The 31 T cell receptor beta chains given below trace back to one sample, sequenced in a study of T cell responses to AZD1222 COVID-19 vaccine. Method: immunoSEQ multiplex PCR; TCRdb's copy keeps in-frame clones and lacks some. This repertoire shows approximately 110,000 clones, 87% found once; its top ten account for about 2.5%. The sequences come from peripheral blood, collected 28 days after the second AZD1222 dose. These receptors originate from an adult who received the AZD1222 COVID-19 vaccine.

This clone was seen more than once but under ten times. This chain connects TRBV5-1 to TRBJ1-5; tentative D call: TRBD1 (6 bases). V gave up 7 bases and J gave up 0 bases, with 8 bases separating them. The length of the CDR3 is 13 residues. Germline CDR1 is SGHRS and CDR2 is YFSETQ. DNA for the CDR3: TGCGCCAGCCGACAGGATAGCAATCAGCCCCAGCATTTT. It yields the protein CASRQDSNQPQHF.

The rearrangement uses TRBV18 and TRBJ2-5; 9 bases match TRBD1. Germline assignment: CDR1 KGHSH and CDR2 LQKENI. Unmatched junction bases numbered 9, after V lost 6 bases and J lost 4 bases. CDR3 length equals 15 residues. Here the CDR3 DNA reads TGTGCCAGCTCGACAGGGGGTGACCTGAGAGAGACCCAGTACTTC. Translating it yields CASSTGGDLRETQYF. Filled out from reference TRBV18 and TRBJ2-5, the complete variable domain reads NAGVMQNPRHLVRRRGQEARLRCSPMKGHSHVYWYRQLPEEGLKFMVYLQKENIIDESGMPKERFSAEFPKEGPSILRIQQVVRGDSAAYFCASSTGGDLRETQYFGPGTRLLVL.

In this sample, this clone turned up once. The chain's CDR3 is CASSVAGGRETNEQFF. The CDR3 DNA reads as TGTGCCAGCAGCGTAGCTGGCGGGAGGGAGACGAATGAGCAGTTCTTC. The genes are TRBV9 and TRBJ2-1, with 9 bases aligning to TRBD2. CDR3 size: 16 residues. V was clipped by 0 bases and J by 7 bases; unmatched bases: 8. Germline CDR1 SGDLS, CDR2 YYNGEE.

The chain combines TRBV5-8 with TRBJ2-7, with TRBD1 matching 7 bases. Trimming took 4 bases from V and 0 from J; bases not matched to a gene: 13. From germline, CDR1 is SGHTS and CDR2 YDEGEE. The length of the CDR3 is 17 residues. The CDR3: CASSVILGTVNSYEQYF. The DNA for the CDR3 is TGTGCCAGCAGCGTGATCCTCGGGACAGTAAACTCCTACGAGCAGTACTTC.

This chain links TRBV2 with TRBJ1-1, with 7 bases fitting TRBD1. CDR1 and CDR2 (germline): SNHLY, FYNNEI. The CDR3 has 17 residues. V dropped 7 bases and J dropped 4; count of bases not matched to a gene: 18. CDR3 sequence reads: CASTTETGQITRTEAFF. Here the CDR3 DNA reads TGTGCCAGCACGACCGAGACAGGGCAAATTACGCGCACTGAAGCTTTCTTT.

The chain uses TRBV9 and TRBJ2-3; D might be TRBD2 (5 bases). Trimming shortened V by 4 bases and J by 8 bases, and 14 bases separated the two germline ends. Germline V gene sequence: CDR1 SGDLS, CDR2 YYNGEE. This CDR3 is built from 13 residues. CDR3 residues: CASSPRLTPTQYF. CDR3 nucleotide sequence: TGTGCCAGCAGCCCCCGACTAACTCCTACGCAGTATTTT.

The genes are TRBV5-6 and TRBJ2-1; maybe TRBD2 (5 bases). Germline loops: CDR1 SGHDT, CDR2 YYEEEE. The CDR3 is 14 amino acids. Trimming pared 4 bases from V and 6 bases from J, leaving 14 bases between. DNA for the CDR3: TGTGCCAGCAGCCGGAATGTCGAGGGCAATGAGCAGTTCTTC. Translating gives CASSRNVEGNEQFF.

The chain joins TRBV9 to TRBJ1-6; D remains unclear. Looked up from germline, CDR1 is SGDLS and CDR2 is YYNGEE. The CDR3 runs 13 residues. V lost 0 bases to trimming and J lost 3 bases, with 1 base between them. CDR3 region: CASSVDYNSPLHF. DNA for the CDR3: TGTGCCAGCAGCGTAGACTATAATTCACCCCTCCACTTT. The full variable domain, its missing parts supplied by reference TRBV9 and TRBJ1-6, is DSGVTQTPKHLITATGQRVTLRCSPRSGDLSVYWYQQSLDQGLQFLIQYYNGEERAKGNILERFSAQQFPDLHSELNLSSLELGDSALYFCASSVDYNSPLHFGNGTRLTVT.

The chain carries TRBV15 and TRBJ1-4, with D uncertain. There are 16 residues in the CDR3. Germline V lookup: CDR1 LNHNV, CDR2 YYDKDF (reference sequence). V dropped 2 bases and J dropped 2 bases, with 12 bases sitting between them. CDR3 amino acids: CATSRNKGSTNEKLFF. The CDR3 nucleotides read TGTGCCACCAGCAGAAATAAGGGCAGTACTAATGAAAAACTGTTTTTT. The whole variable domain, filled in from reference TRBV15 and TRBJ1-4, reads DAMVIQNPRYQVTQFGKPVTLSCSQTLNHNVMYWYQQKSSQAPKLLFHYYDKDFNNEADTPDNFQSRRPNTSFCFLDIRSPGLGDTAMYLCATSRNKGSTNEKLFFGSGTQLSVL.

The rearrangement joins TRBV3-1 (or the pseudogene TRBV3-2) to TRBJ2-1; 10 bases map to TRBD2. Germline CDR1 LGHDT, CDR2 YNNKEL (reference sequence). CDR3 size: 21 residues. The junction had 22 bases not matched to a gene; V was cut back by 2 bases and J by 6 bases. The CDR3 sequence: CASSQSQISGLAPAIGNEQFF. For the CDR3, the DNA is TGTGCCAGCAGCCAATCCCAAATTTCGGGACTAGCGCCAGCAATCGGCAATGAGCAGTTCTTC.

This sequence joins TRBV3-1 (or the pseudogene TRBV3-2) and TRBJ2-3; 16 nucleotides line up with TRBD2. V lost 3 bases and J lost 8; bases outside the gene matches: 5. CDR3 length equals 16 residues. CDR1 LGHDT and CDR2 YNNKEL come from the germline V gene (reference sequence). The chain's CDR3 is CASSQGTSGRAGTQYF. The CDR3 bases are TGTGCCAGCAGCCAGGGGACTAGCGGGAGGGCGGGTACGCAGTATTTT.

V gene TRBV14 combines with J gene TRBJ1-2; D unresolved. The CDR3 has 14 residues. Germline V gives CDR1 SGHDN, CDR2 FVKESK. Trimming pared 6 bases from V and 2 bases from J, leaving 13 bases between. In nucleotides, the CDR3 is TGTGCCAGCAGTTTAGGATTAGAAAACTATGGCTACACCTTC. Residues: CASSLGLENYGYTF.

This clone was recorded once. The chain uses TRBV28 and TRBJ2-7, with 12 nucleotides matching TRBD2. The germline V gene encodes CDR1 MDHEN and CDR2 SYDVKM. The length of the CDR3 is 16 residues. Germline trimming cut 4 bases from V and 0 bases from J; bases unmatched to any gene: 4. The chain's CDR3 is CASSSGTSGFSYEQYF. The CDR3 bases are TGTGCCAGCAGTTCCGGGACTAGCGGGTTCTCCTACGAGCAGTACTTC.

The rearrangement uses TRBV7-9 and TRBJ1-5; no reliable D call. This CDR3 region has 15 residues. Germline CDR1 SEHNR, CDR2 FQNEAQ (reference sequence). V lost 5 bases, J lost 2 bases, and 13 bases lay in between. DNA of the CDR3: TGTGCCAGCAGCCCCGGGTCGGGAGGCAATCAGCCCCAGCATTTT. Its protein product is CASSPGSGGNQPQHF. Combining the CDR3 with reference TRBV7-9 and TRBJ1-5 gives the whole variable domain DTGVSQNPRHKITKRGQNVTFRCDPISEHNRLYWYRQTLGQGPEFLTYFQNEAQLEKSRLLSDRFSAERPKGSFSTLEIQRTEQGDSAMYLCASSPGSGGNQPQHFGDGTRLSIL.

This sequence joins TRBV7-9 and TRBJ2-7; TRBD2 matches at 14 bases. Germline CDR1 and CDR2: SEHNR and FQNEAQ (reference sequence). V shed 5 bases, J shed 0 bases, and the junction held 6 bases outside the gene matches. This CDR3 has 17 amino acids. The CDR3 DNA sequence: TGTGCCAGCAGCCCGGGGACTAGCGGGAGCCTCTCCTACGAGCAGTACTTC. Protein: CASSPGTSGSLSYEQYF.

The rearrangement links TRBV5-6 to TRBJ1-1; D is unclear. V gave up 4 bases and J gave up 0 bases, with 16 bases separating them. Per the germline V gene, CDR1 is SGHDT and CDR2 is YYEEEE. This CDR3 region has 16 residues. CDR3 nucleotides: TGTGCCAGCAGCCCATTAGGAGAGGAAGTGAACACTGAAGCTTTCTTT. Translation gives CASSPLGEEVNTEAFF.

The chain has TRBV4-1 and TRBJ2-3, with 11 bases lining up with TRBD2. Germline V lookup: CDR1 MGHRA, CDR2 YSYEKL. The CDR3 totals 15 residues. With 2 bases clipped from V and 5 bases from J, the junction kept 3 bases outside the gene matches. CDR3 in DNA: TGCGCCAGCAGCCAATTAGCGGGAGGGGGAGATACGCAGTATTTT. Its translation: CASSQLAGGGDTQYF.

The chain employs TRBV30 and TRBJ1-5; D is perhaps TRBD1 (5 bases). The CDR3 totals 14 residues. In germline, CDR1 is GTSNPN, CDR2 SVGIG (reference sequence). Trimming took 1 base from V and 5 from J, leaving 12 bases between them. The CDR3 is CAWSGGGEYQPQHF. The CDR3 coding sequence is TGTGCCTGGAGTGGGGGCGGCGAGTATCAGCCCCAGCATTTT.

The chain couples TRBV11-3 to TRBJ1-2, with 10 nucleotides matching TRBD1. With 6 bases clipped from V and 7 bases from J, the junction kept 5 bases outside the gene matches. CDR1 SGHNT and CDR2 YENEEA come from the germline V gene. The CDR3 loop spans 13 amino acids. CDR3: CASSLTGGRGYTF. CDR3 coding DNA: TGTGCCAGCAGTCTGACAGGGGGCCGTGGCTACACCTTC. The variable domain in full, completed from reference TRBV11-3 and TRBJ1-2, reads EAGVVQSPRYKIIEKKQPVAFWCNPISGHNTLYWYLQNLGQGPELLIRYENEEAVDDSQLPKDRFSAERLKGVDSTLKIQPAELGDSAVYLCASSLTGGRGYTFGSGTRLTVV.

V gene TRBV7-9 combines with J gene TRBJ2-3, with D perhaps matching TRBD2 (5 bases). V dropped 4 bases and J dropped 3 bases, with 8 bases sitting between them. The CDR3 runs to 13 residues. Looked up from germline, CDR1 is SEHNR and CDR2 is FQNEAQ (reference sequence). CDR3 sequence reads: CASSYGETDTQYF. For the CDR3, the DNA is TGTGCCAGCAGCTACGGGGAAACAGATACGCAGTATTTT.

The chain employs TRBV19 and TRBJ1-2, with 9 bases identical to TRBD1. V lost 7 bases to trimming and J lost 5 bases; unmatched junction nucleotides: 14. The CDR3 has 16 amino acids. Germline CDR1 and CDR2: LNHDA and SQIVND (reference sequence). The CDR3 DNA follows: TGTGCCAGTACCTTAACCGGGACAGGGAGAGGATATGGCTACACCTTC. Translated, it gives CASTLTGTGRGYGYTF.

This sequence joins TRBV5-1 and TRBJ1-2; D perhaps matches TRBD1 (6 bases). The CDR3 consists of 15 residues. V lost 0 bases to trimming and J lost 4 bases, with 13 bases between them. Germline V gene lookup returns CDR1 SGHRS and CDR2 YFSETQ. CDR3 DNA sequence: TGCGCCAGCAGCTTGGACAGGGCCCTAACCTATGGCTACACCTTC. Amino acids: CASSLDRALTYGYTF.

The chain couples TRBV5-1 to TRBJ1-5, with 7 bases lining up with TRBD1. Germline loops: CDR1 SGHRS, CDR2 YFSETQ. The CDR3 consists of 14 residues. With 4 bases clipped from V and 1 base from J, the junction kept 2 bases outside the gene matches. The CDR3 is CASSTGESNQPQHF. The CDR3 region has the DNA TGCGCCAGCAGCACAGGGGAAAGCAATCAGCCCCAGCATTTT.

This clone was detected only once. The chain is built from TRBV9 and TRBJ2-2; D gene unclear. The CDR3 totals 15 residues. Germline CDR1 reads SGDLS; CDR2 reads YYNGEE. V dropped 2 bases and J dropped 4 bases, with 12 bases sitting between them. The CDR3 nucleotides are TGTGCCAGCAGCGTGCCAGGAGCGAGCACCGGGGAGCTGTTTTTT. Translation: CASSVPGASTGELFF.

This chain uses TRBV7-9 with TRBJ2-2, with D hard to call. Germline V gene data show CDR1 as SEHNR and CDR2 as FQNEAQ (reference sequence). This CDR3 has 14 residues. V was clipped by 3 bases and J by 5 bases, with 10 bases between them. The CDR3 spells CASSFSPPTGELFF. CDR3 bases: TGTGCCAGCAGCTTCTCCCCTCCGACCGGGGAGCTGTTTTTT.

This sequence joins TRBV11-2 and TRBJ2-7; D gene unclear. This CDR3 region has 12 residues. Germline V CDR1 and CDR2: SGHAT, FQNNGV. With 6 bases removed from V and 0 bases from J, the gap between germline ends came to 6 bases. As DNA, the CDR3 is TGTGCCAGCAGGAGAAGCTCCTACGAGCAGTACTTC. It yields the protein CASRRSSYEQYF.

This clone was counted once. This sequence joins TRBV27 and TRBJ1-2; tentatively, D is TRBD1 (5 bases). Deletions cut 4 bases from V and 5 bases from J, with 14 bases between. CDR1 MNHEY and CDR2 SMNVEV come from the germline V gene (reference sequence). CDR3 length: 14 residues. The CDR3 here is CASSSSTDRYGYTF. CDR3 bases: TGTGCCAGCAGTTCCTCGACAGACCGGTATGGCTACACCTTC.

This clone was seen a few times. This rearrangement joins TRBV18 to TRBJ1-4; D remains ambiguous. V was trimmed by 3 bases and J by 3 bases, leaving 17 bases between them. This CDR3 spans 17 amino acids. Germline CDR1 and CDR2: KGHSH and LQKENI. The CDR3 coding sequence is TGTGCCAGCTCACCCGTGGTATATTGGGGAGCTAATGAAAAACTGTTTTTT. This translates into CASSPVVYWGANEKLFF.

This clone was counted a few times. V and J are TRBV6-4 and TRBJ2-3; TRBD1 agrees at 12 bases. Germline CDR1 MRHNA, CDR2 SNTAGT. The CDR3 is 16 residues long. V lost 3 bases and J lost 3; bases outside the gene matches: 4. CDR3 in amino acids: CASSEGQGAVTDTQYF. CDR3 bases: TGTGCCAGCAGTGAGGGACAGGGGGCAGTGACAGATACGCAGTATTTT.

This chain links TRBV6-1 with TRBJ2-2; the match to TRBD2 covers 10 bases. With V trimmed by 2 bases and J by 8 bases, 8 bases remained unmatched. The CDR3 extends over 16 amino acids. CDR1 and CDR2 (germline): MNHNS, SASEGT. The CDR3 DNA is TGTGCCAGCAGTGAAAGGAGGACTAGCGGTAGTGGGGAGCTGTTTTTT. The encoded protein is CASSERRTSGSGELFF.

The rearrangement joins TRBV5-6 to TRBJ1-6; 8 nucleotides agree with TRBD1. V gave up 4 bases and J gave up 11 bases; unmatched junction bases: 8. Germline V gene data show CDR1 as SGHDT and CDR2 as YYEEEE. The CDR3 is 14 amino acids. CDR3: CASSLTGDKAPLHF. The DNA for the CDR3 is TGTGCCAGCAGCCTGACAGGGGATAAGGCACCCCTCCACTTT. Looking up the rest from reference TRBV5-6 and TRBJ1-6 gives the full variable domain: DAGVTQSPTHLIKTRGQQVTLRCSPKSGHDTVSWYQQALGQGPQFIFQYYEEEERQRGNFPDRFSGHQFPNYSSELNVNALLLGDSALYLCASSLTGDKAPLHFGNGTRLTVT.